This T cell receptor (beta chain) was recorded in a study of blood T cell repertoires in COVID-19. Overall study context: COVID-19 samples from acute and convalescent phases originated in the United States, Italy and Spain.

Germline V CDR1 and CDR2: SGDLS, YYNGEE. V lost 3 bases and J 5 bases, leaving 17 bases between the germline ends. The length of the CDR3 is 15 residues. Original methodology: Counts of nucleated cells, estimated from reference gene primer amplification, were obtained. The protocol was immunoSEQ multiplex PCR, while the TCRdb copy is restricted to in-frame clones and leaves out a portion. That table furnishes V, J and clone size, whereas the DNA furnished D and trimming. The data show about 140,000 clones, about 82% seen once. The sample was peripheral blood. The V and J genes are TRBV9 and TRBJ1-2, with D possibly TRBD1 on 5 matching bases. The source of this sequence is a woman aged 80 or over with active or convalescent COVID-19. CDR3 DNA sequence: TGTGCCAGCAGCGAGGGAGGGTCCGGGGGGTATGGCTACACCTTC. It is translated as CASSEGGSGGYGYTF.